The clone carrying this T cell receptor (beta chain) showed up just a few times. The CDR3 loop spans 14 amino acids. Deletions cut 5 bases from V and 0 bases from J, with 10 bases between. During its preparation, the TCRbeta library received unique molecular identifiers. MiXCR was run by TCRdb on the PCR reads, yielding one entry per CDR3 protein. The sample carries approximately 350,000 distinct CDR3 sequences, 13% recorded once. This sample is part of a study of T-cell reconstitution after alpha-beta-depleted transplantation in children. V usage is TRBV12-3 or TRBV12-4 and J usage is TRBJ1-1; possibly TRBD1 for D (5 bases). Sequenced material: PBMCs, taken from the stem cell graft. This TCR was sampled from a human donor who donated a stem cell graft to a child with Fanconi anemia. CDR3 nucleotides: TGTGCCAGCAGTCGGACAACCATGAACACTGAAGCTTTCTTT. Amino acid sequence: CASSRTTMNTEAFF.